Below are 22 T cell receptor beta chains sequenced from a single sample in a study of blood T cell repertoires in COVID-19. Libraries were prepared by immunoSEQ multiplex PCR; TCRdb keeps only in-frame clonotypes and omits some of them. The sample lists some 110,000 clones; more than 75% were seen once. Sequencing used peripheral blood. Every receptor here comes from a middle-aged man with acute or convalescent COVID-19.

There are a few counts of this clone. The CDR3: CASSSRTGGTYYGYTF. As DNA, the CDR3 is TGTGCCAGCAGCTCTCGGACAGGGGGCACCTACTATGGCTACACCTTC. The rearrangement links TRBV7-2 to TRBJ1-2; 11 bases align to TRBD1. This CDR3 is built from 16 residues. After removal of 4 bases from V and 3 bases from J, the junction contained 7 bases not matched to a gene. Germline values: CDR1 SGHTA, CDR2 FQGNSA.

The rearrangement links TRBV6-6 to TRBJ1-1, with a weak D call TRBD1 (5 bases). Between the trimmed V and J ends, which lost 4 bases and 5 bases, there was a span of 14 bases. The CDR3 has 14 amino acids. CDR1 MNHNY and CDR2 SVGAGI come from the germline V gene (reference sequence). The CDR3 sequence is CASSFQGSPTEAFF. The CDR3 coding sequence is TGTGCCAGCAGTTTTCAGGGCTCCCCGACTGAAGCTTTCTTT.

The V gene is TRBV7-9, the J gene TRBJ1-4, with D uncertain. V shed 4 bases and J shed 3 bases, with 12 bases lying between them. The CDR3 has 15 residues. The germline V gene encodes CDR1 SEHNR and CDR2 FQNEAQ (reference sequence). The CDR3: CASSYLEGANEKLFF. CDR3 in DNA: TGTGCCAGCAGCTACCTGGAGGGAGCTAATGAAAAACTGTTTTTT.

The rearrangement joins TRBV9 to TRBJ1-4; D may be TRBD1 (5 bases). The CDR3 runs 15 residues. V was trimmed by 4 bases and J by 4 bases, leaving 14 bases between them. Germline-derived CDR1 and CDR2 are SGDLS and YYNGEE. In DNA form, the CDR3 reads TGTGCCAGCAGCCCCGGGGACTTAGGTAATGAAAAACTGTTTTTT. This codes for CASSPGDLGNEKLFF.

V gene TRBV12-5 combines with J gene TRBJ1-5; no clear D gene. There are 13 residues in the CDR3. The germline V gene has CDR1 LGHNT and CDR2 FRNRAP. Trimming took off 7 bases at V and 1 base at J, with 8 bases between the two ends. The CDR3 reads CASDDNSNQPQHF. For the CDR3, the DNA is TGTGCTAGTGATGACAACAGCAATCAGCCCCAGCATTTT.

The chain is built from TRBV29-1 and TRBJ2-2; 7 bases line up with TRBD2. J was trimmed by 4 bases and V by 6 bases; bases with no gene match: 8. CDR3 length: 14 amino acids. Germline assignment: CDR1 SQVTM and CDR2 ANQGSEA. CDR3 amino acids: CSVEPGLSTGELFF. The CDR3 bases are TGCAGCGTGGAACCGGGACTAAGCACCGGGGAGCTGTTTTTT.

In the case of this clone: Distinct nucleotide sequences in the sample also encode this CDR3. The J gene is TRBJ1-5, the V gene TRBV19, with 9 bases identical to TRBD1. The CDR3 has 15 residues. The V gene's germline CDR1 is LNHDA and CDR2 SQIVND (reference sequence). V lost 3 bases and J lost 7; bases outside the gene matches: 7. The CDR3 sequence is CASSIGRQGGQPQHF. The CDR3, as DNA: TGTGCCAGTAGTATCGGGCGACAGGGGGGACAGCCCCAGCATTTT.

The chain combines TRBV9 with TRBJ2-7; TRBD2 matches at 8 bases. CDR3 length: 16 residues. The ends lost 4 bases at V and 0 bases at J; junction bases unmatched: 9. CDR1 is SGDLS, CDR2 YYNGEE, per germline. The chain's CDR3 is CASSKRAGANSYEQYF. The CDR3 coding sequence is TGTGCCAGCAGCAAGAGAGCGGGGGCCAACTCCTACGAGCAGTACTTC.

V and J are TRBV6-4 and TRBJ1-6, with D tentatively TRBD1 (5 bases). V lost 4 bases to trimming and J lost 5 bases, with 9 bases between them. The CDR3 sequence is 14 residues long. From germline, CDR1 is MRHNA and CDR2 SNTAGT. In DNA, the CDR3 is TGTGCCAGCAGTGCGGACACGAATAATTCACCCCTCCACTTT. Residues: CASSADTNNSPLHF.

This clone was observed a few times. This chain's CDR3 is CASGLGAGLGTEAFF. CDR3 nucleotides: TGTGCCAGCGGTCTCGGAGCAGGGTTAGGGACTGAAGCTTTCTTT. V gene TRBV9 combines with J gene TRBJ1-1; possibly TRBD1 for D (5 bases). Germline CDR1 reads SGDLS; CDR2 reads YYNGEE. V dropped 7 bases and J dropped 5 bases, with 21 bases sitting between them. The CDR3 has 15 amino acids.

The J gene is TRBJ1-1, the V gene TRBV11-2, with 9 bases identical to TRBD1. The germline gives CDR1 SGHAT, CDR2 FQNNGV. The CDR3 contains 19 residues. J was trimmed by 0 bases and V by 0 bases; bases with no gene match: 11. CDR3: CASSLDYRGQGLMNTEAFF. CDR3 nucleotides: TGTGCCAGCAGCTTAGATTATCGGGGACAGGGTCTTATGAACACTGAAGCTTTCTTT.

The CDR3 DNA reads TGTGCCAGCAGCTTAGGCGGCGGAGGGGATCAGCCCCAGCATTTT. It is translated as CASSLGGGGDQPQHF. The chain links TRBV7-9 to TRBJ1-5; D is perhaps TRBD1 (5 bases). CDR1 and CDR2 from the germline V gene are SEHNR and FQNEAQ (reference sequence). V was clipped by 1 base and J by 5 bases, with 12 bases between them. This CDR3 is 15 amino acids long.

The chain employs TRBV9 and TRBJ2-7; D possibly corresponds to TRBD1 (6 bases). CDR1 is SGDLS and CDR2 is YYNGEE in the germline V gene. V dropped 0 bases and J dropped 3 bases, with 13 bases sitting between them. The CDR3 is 15 residues long. The CDR3 spells CASSVAGTPNYEQYF. The CDR3 DNA is TGTGCCAGCAGCGTAGCCGGGACACCGAACTACGAGCAGTACTTC. Full variable domain (missing parts from reference TRBV9 and TRBJ2-7): DSGVTQTPKHLITATGQRVTLRCSPRSGDLSVYWYQQSLDQGLQFLIQYYNGEERAKGNILERFSAQQFPDLHSELNLSSLELGDSALYFCASSVAGTPNYEQYFGPGTRLTVT.

The gene calls are TRBV9 and TRBJ1-3, with 7 bases that match TRBD1. V trimming: 4 bases; J trimming: 8 bases; junction bases outside the gene matches: 12. The CDR3 runs to 15 residues. Germline CDR1 is SGDLS and CDR2 is YYNGEE. CDR3 loop: CASSLWTGTGDTIYF. The DNA for the CDR3 is TGTGCCAGCAGCCTGTGGACAGGCACCGGGGACACCATATATTTT.

The chain recombines TRBV7-9 with TRBJ1-2; D unresolved. Trimming removed 5 bases from V and 2 bases from J, with 9 bases in between. CDR1 is SEHNR and CDR2 is FQNEAQ in the germline V gene (reference sequence). There are 13 residues in the CDR3. The CDR3 loop reads CASSLGENYGYTF. In DNA form, the CDR3 reads TGTGCCAGCAGCCTGGGAGAGAACTATGGCTACACCTTC. Full variable domain (rest looked up from reference TRBV7-9 and TRBJ1-2): DTGVSQNPRHKITKRGQNVTFRCDPISEHNRLYWYRQTLGQGPEFLTYFQNEAQLEKSRLLSDRFSAERPKGSFSTLEIQRTEQGDSAMYLCASSLGENYGYTFGSGTRLTVV.

The V and J genes are TRBV18 and TRBJ2-5; 9 nucleotides line up with TRBD1. Germline V CDR1 and CDR2: KGHSH, LQKENI. The ends lost 0 bases at V and 0 bases at J; junction bases unmatched: 2. CDR3 length equals 16 residues. The CDR3 loop is CASSPPTGGYQETQYF. Here the CDR3 DNA reads TGTGCCAGCTCACCACCTACAGGGGGCTACCAAGAGACCCAGTACTTC.

A few counts support this clone. The J gene is TRBJ1-6, the V gene TRBV19, with 8 bases lining up with TRBD1. Germline V gives CDR1 LNHDA, CDR2 SQIVND (reference sequence). J was trimmed by 9 bases and V by 7 bases; bases with no gene match: 11. This CDR3 has 15 amino acids. CDR3: CASNPVDRGASPLHF. CDR3 nucleotides: TGTGCCAGTAACCCCGTAGACAGGGGAGCTTCACCCCTCCACTTT.

The chain joins TRBV9 to TRBJ2-6; possibly TRBD2 for D (7 bases). V was shortened by 4 bases and J by 0 bases, with 17 bases between the two germline ends. The germline CDR1 and CDR2 sequences are SGDLS and YYNGEE. The CDR3 runs 18 residues. The CDR3, as DNA: TGTGCCAGCAGCCCACTCGGGGGGCTAAGCTCTGGGGCCAACGTCCTGACTTTC. It is translated as CASSPLGGLSSGANVLTF.

This clone was seen a single time. The chain employs TRBV3-1 (or the pseudogene TRBV3-2) and TRBJ1-3; 9 positions agree with TRBD1. Germline V gives CDR1 LGHDT, CDR2 YNNKEL (reference sequence). The junction had 5 bases not matched to a gene; V was cut back by 3 bases and J by 5 bases. This CDR3 contains 15 residues. The CDR3 DNA sequence: TGTGCCAGCAGCCATACCGGGACAGGGAGAAACACCATATATTTT. Its protein product is CASSHTGTGRNTIYF.

In DNA form, the CDR3 reads TGTGCCAGTAGTATAGAGGGGGGGCGGAGAGAAAAACTGTTTTTT. Amino acids: CASSIEGGRREKLFF. V is TRBV19 and J is TRBJ1-4, with D maybe TRBD1 (6 bases). Trimming pared 0 bases from V and 8 bases from J, leaving 13 bases between. This CDR3 has 15 amino acids. The germline CDR1 and CDR2 sequences are LNHDA and SQIVND (reference sequence).

The V gene is TRBV4-2, the J gene TRBJ2-7, with 9 bases identical to TRBD2. J gave up 6 bases and V 0 bases, and 6 bases lay outside the gene matches. Germline CDR1 is LGHNA and CDR2 is YNFKEQ. CDR3 length equals 15 residues. The CDR3 bases are TGTGCCAGCAGCCAAGAAGGGACTAGCAGTGGCGAGCAGTACTTC. Its protein product is CASSQEGTSSGEQYF.

The chain employs TRBV24-1 and TRBJ2-5; no clear D gene. CDR3 length equals 14 residues. The V gene's germline CDR1 is KGHDR and CDR2 SFDVKD. V was shortened by 2 bases and J by 1 base, with 7 bases between the two germline ends. CDR3 in DNA: TGTGCCACCAGTGATTCAGGAAGCCAAGAGACCCAGTACTTC. Its translation is CATSDSGSQETQYF.